This is a list of T cell receptor beta chains from one sample in a study of OX40 agonist ivuxolimab in advanced cancers. Method: immunoSEQ multiplex PCR; TCRdb's copy keeps in-frame clones and lacks some. The data contain more than 45,000 clones, 79% of them seen just once; the ten biggest clones take up 1.2%. The sample consisted of CD4+ or CD8+ T cells sorted from blood, taken in a trial of the OX40 agonist ivuxolimab. The source is an adult with an advanced solid tumor such as melanoma, head and neck, liver or kidney cancer. The CDR3 runs from the conserved cysteine through the conserved F or W. A D gene is named only where the DNA matches it firmly. Not every row has a clone size; where given, it reads once, few, many or a size class.

few TRBJ2-1 TRBV9 TRBD2 TGTGCCAGCAGCGTAGGAGGGAGCGGGAGCTATGAGCAGTTCTTC CASSVGGSGSYEQFF
- TRBJ2-7 TRBV18 TRBD1 TGTGCCAGCTCTCCGGGGACAGGCTTCACCTACGAGCAGTACTTC CASSPGTGFTYEQYF
- TRBJ2-6 TRBV7-6 - TGTGCCAGCAGCTTAGATGGTTGGTCTGGGGCCAACGTCCTGACTTTC CASSLDGWSGANVLTF
once TRBJ2-1 TRBV5-1 - TGCGCCAGCAGCTTGGAATCGGGCGCCGATGAGCAGTTCTTC CASSLESGADEQFF
once TRBJ2-1 TRBV11-2 - TGTGCCAGCACTTTGACCGGGGACGCATACAATGAGCAGTTCTTC CASTLTGDAYNEQFF
- TRBJ1-1 TRBV11-2 - TGTGCCAGCAGCCGTACACCGAACACTGAAGCTTTCTTT CASSRTPNTEAFF
- TRBJ1-5 TRBV2 TRBD1 TGTGCCAGCAGTGACCAGGGACAGAACAATCAGCCCCAGCATTTT CASSDQGQNNQPQHF
- TRBJ1-4 TRBV6-1 - TGTGCCAGCAGTGAACCCGGAGGGGCAGGTGAAAAACTGTTTTTT CASSEPGGAGEKLFF
- TRBJ1-3 TRBV30 - TGTGCCTGGGCCCACCCGGGCACCGCCTCTGGAAACACCATATATTTT CAWAHPGTASGNTIYF
- TRBJ2-3 TRBV6-5 - TGTGCCAGCAGTTACTCGATTACTGATGGCACAGATACGCAGTATTTT CASSYSITDGTDTQYF
few TRBJ1-1 TRBV4-2 - TGTGCCAGCAGCCAAGAAATTTTAACCTTGTTGGGCACTGAAGCTTTCTTT CASSQEILTLLGTEAFF
- TRBJ2-7 TRBV5-4 - TGTGCCAGCAGTCCCGCCGGGGCATACGAGCAGTACTTC CASSPAGAYEQYF
- TRBJ1-5 TRBV5-6 - TGTGCCAGCAGCTCTATTAGACGGCAGAATCAGCCCCAGCATTTT CASSSIRRQNQPQHF
- TRBJ1-1 TRBV25-1 - TGTGCCAGCAGCAACCAGCGGAACACTGAAGCTTTCTTT CASSNQRNTEAFF
- TRBJ2-7 TRBV10-3 TRBD1 TGTGCCATCAGTTCCGCTACCGGGACAGGGGTCTACGAGCAGTACTTC CAISSATGTGVYEQYF
- TRBJ1-1 TRBV19 TRBD1 TGTGCCAGTAGTTTGCTGACAGGGTTGAACACTGAAGCTTTCTTT CASSLLTGLNTEAFF
- TRBJ2-7 TRBV21-1 - TGTGCCAGCAGTAGCGGGGGGCATAACTACGAGCAGTACTTC CASSSGGHNYEQYF
- TRBJ1-1 TRBV18 TRBD1 TGTGCCAGCTCACCACAGGGGGCTGATACTGAAGCTTTCTTT CASSPQGADTEAFF
- TRBJ2-1 TRBV10-3 TRBD2 TGTGCCATCAGTCCGACTAGCGGGAATGAGCAGTTCTTC CAISPTSGNEQFF
- TRBJ1-1 TRBV6-6 TRBD1 TGTGCCAGCAGTAAACAGGACAGGGGCACTGAAGCTTTCTTT CASSKQDRGTEAFF
- TRBJ2-7 TRBV5-1 - TGCGCCAGCAGCTTAGGGATCTCCTCTCACTACGAGCAGTACTTC CASSLGISSHYEQYF
once TRBJ2-2 TRBV4-1 - TGCGCCAGCAGCCTAAGGACTCAGGGGCATCAAGCCGGGGAGCTGTTTTTT CASSLRTQGHQAGELFF
- TRBJ1-3 TRBV6-5 - TGTGCCAGCAGTTTCGACGGCCCGAACTCTGGAAACACCATATATTTT CASSFDGPNSGNTIYF
once TRBJ2-1 TRBV5-4 - TGTGCCAGCAGCTTCCCAGGGAAGAATGAGCAGTTCTTC CASSFPGKNEQFF
- TRBJ1-1 TRBV4-1 TRBD1 TGCGCCAGCAGCCTGGGACAGAGCACTGAAGCTTTCTTT CASSLGQSTEAFF
once TRBJ2-3 TRBV6-5 TRBD2 TGTGCCAGCAGTTACGCTCCTAGCGGGGTTGTTACGCAGTATTTT CASSYAPSGVVTQYF
- TRBJ2-7 TRBV11-3 TRBD1 TGTGCCAGCAGCCCAGGGGGTGGGGGCGTGCGGTGGCGCTACGAGCAGTACTTC CASSPGGGGVRWRYEQYF
medium-sized TRBJ2-5 TRBV9 - TGTGCCAGCAGCGTGACAGGACAAGAGACCCAGTACTTC CASSVTGQETQYF
few TRBJ1-3 TRBV30 - TGTGCCTGGAGAAGGACGGCTGGAAACACCATATATTTT CAWRRTAGNTIYF
- TRBJ2-2 TRBV5-1 - TGCGCCAGCAGCTTCCGAACCGGTACCAACATAGGGGGGACCGGGGAGCTGTTTTTT CASSFRTGTNIGGTGELFF
- TRBJ2-2 TRBV7-9 - TGTGCCAGCAGCTTTACGGGCACCGGGGAGCTGTTTTTT CASSFTGTGELFF